This T cell receptor (beta chain) was captured in a study of human T cells and chemical hapten exposure. As for time point: pre-sensitization, week 0. Documented treatment: therapeutic diphenylcyclopropenone sensitization with weekly scalp DPC. CDR3 length equals 15 residues. V shed 4 bases and J shed 6 bases, with 16 bases lying between them. Per germline, CDR1 LGHNA and CDR2 YSLEER. TCRdb re-analysed the RACE reads in MiXCR, keeping a single row per CDR3 protein. Of roughly 110,000 distinct CDR3 sequences listed, roughly 12% are singletons. The V call is TRBV4-3, the J call TRBJ1-5; D gene uncertain. This receptor was identified in a woman between 45 and 60 years old with alopecia areata. Some clones in this sample may be carry-over from other donors' samples. The sample consisted of whole blood, taken in connection with sensitization to the hapten diphenylcyclopropenone (DPC). Here the CDR3 reads CASSRYLQEVQPQHF. The CDR3 nucleotides are TGCGCCAGCAGCCGATACCTCCAGGAGGTTCAGCCCCAGCATTTT.